A selection of T cell receptor beta chains follows, all from one sample in a study of blood T cells in healthy people across ages. TCRdb re-called the 5' RACE reads through MiXCR, storing one row per CDR3 protein. The sample yields 1,500,000 or so distinct CDR3 sequences, approximately 60% seen once. Sequencing was done on a sample of blood. The receptors shown here come from a man aged 18 to 30 in good health. The CDR3 runs from the conserved cysteine through the conserved F or W.

TRBV27	CASSSTLWGGYTF
TRBV4-1	CASSQVGVGNTEAFF
TRBV5-4	CASSPRLAAGADNEQFF
TRBV6-1	CASRTGTGTPFESYTF
TRBV28	CASSLNGVSYNEQFF
TRBV12-3/TRBV12-4	CASSWIYGENFNYGYTF
TRBV12-3/TRBV12-4	CASSPSGRGDTQYF
TRBV5-4	CASSPKDSYNEQFF
TRBV20-1	CSATTRASDTQYF
TRBV15	CATSRVRGSNQPQHF
TRBV20-1	CSARDQPSGYTF
TRBV24-1	CATSDLSGGGTDTQYF
TRBV21-1	CASSGDSGGPYLTDTQYF
TRBV7-8	CASSPDEAAIYNEQFF
TRBV6-2/TRBV6-3	CASSYSSGSTDTQYF
TRBV20-1	CSARGQPGLSNQPQHF
TRBV21-1	CTSSKARGGRETQYF
TRBV20-1	CSARGEQGQPQHF
TRBV13	CASSFNEAGGETQYF
TRBV12-3/TRBV12-4	CASSLGGSGLAGYTF
TRBV20-1	CSARGAIAGRNFYEQYF
TRBV7-2	CASSPLREEQFF
TRBV6-2/TRBV6-3	CASSYSLEGRSGNEQFF
TRBV4-3	CASSQFPTEMANVLTF
TRBV5-1	CASTSSGGAGFTDTQYF
TRBV27	CASSPKDGRLQPQHF
TRBV24-1	CATSDFRTSDTGELFF
TRBV6-5	CASSYGAGQYF
TRBV15	CATSRETGSYEQYF
TRBV25-1	CASSVYRGASGQETQYF
TRBV13	CAIPRTDYGYTF
TRBV12-3/TRBV12-4	CASSSDDGYNEQFF
TRBV29-1	CSGGGLAGSSSTDTQYF
TRBV12-5	CASGLVQAYEQYF
TRBV11-2	CASSWGTVYEQYF
TRBV20-1	CSARGPGQGDEKLFF
TRBV5-1	CASSSIGRINTDTQYF